A selection of T cell receptor beta chains follows, all from one sample in a study of T cell repertoires in cytomegalovirus infection. TCRdb reanalysed the reads using MiXCR and keeps one entry per CDR3 protein. The data contain about 360,000 distinct CDR3 sequences, 15% to 20% of them seen just once; the ten biggest clones take up approximately 10%. What was sequenced was PBMCs. All receptors come from a human donor in good health (CMV status not recorded). Some clones in this sample may be carry-over from other donors' samples. The CDR3 runs from the conserved cysteine through the conserved F or W.

v_gene	j_gene	CDR3aa
TRBV7-2	TRBJ2-5	CASSFLLAGGDETQYF
TRBV27	TRBJ1-5	CASSFTGDYQPQHF
TRBV20-1	TRBJ1-1	CSASLGSLNTEAFF
TRBV6-6	TRBJ2-5	CASSPLAEEGIETQYF
TRBV7-2	TRBJ2-5	CASSPSRAAETQYF
TRBV7-9	TRBJ1-2	CASSILGFGYGYTF
TRBV6-1	TRBJ1-1	CASRLRGDTEAFF
TRBV19	TRBJ2-2	CASRNRDTGELFF
TRBV28	TRBJ1-5	CASSLSAPGQPQHF
TRBV7-2	TRBJ2-7	CASSRNSGIYEQYF
TRBV9	TRBJ1-5	CASSVGQGEGQPQHF
TRBV6-1	TRBJ2-1	CASRSGVSSYNEQFF
TRBV6-5	TRBJ2-3	CASTRAHLADTQYF
TRBV11-2	TRBJ2-2	CASSLQGTGELFF
TRBV12-3/TRBV12-4	TRBJ2-5	CASSFPQAGRETQYF